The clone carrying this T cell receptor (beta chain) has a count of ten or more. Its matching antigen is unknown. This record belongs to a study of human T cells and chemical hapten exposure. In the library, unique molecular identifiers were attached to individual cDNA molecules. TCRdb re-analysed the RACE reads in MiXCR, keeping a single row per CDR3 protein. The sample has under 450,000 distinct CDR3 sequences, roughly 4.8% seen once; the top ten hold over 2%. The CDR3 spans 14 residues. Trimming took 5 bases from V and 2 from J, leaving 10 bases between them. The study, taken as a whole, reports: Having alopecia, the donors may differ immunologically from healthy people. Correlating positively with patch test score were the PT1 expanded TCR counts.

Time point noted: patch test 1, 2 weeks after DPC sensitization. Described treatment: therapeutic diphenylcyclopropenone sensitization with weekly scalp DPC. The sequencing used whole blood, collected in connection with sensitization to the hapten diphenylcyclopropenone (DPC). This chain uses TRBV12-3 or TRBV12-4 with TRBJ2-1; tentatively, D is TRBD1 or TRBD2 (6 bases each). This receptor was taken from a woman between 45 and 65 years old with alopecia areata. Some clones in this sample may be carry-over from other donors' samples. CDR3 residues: CASSGGTTYNEQFF. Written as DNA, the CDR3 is TGTGCCAGCAGTGGAGGGACAACCTACAATGAGCAGTTCTTC.